Shown below are 23 T cell receptor beta chains from a single sample sequenced in a study of metastatic and nonmetastatic thyroid tumors. TCRdb re-called clones via MiXCR from the PCR reads. The sample shows some 60,000 clones, 25% to 35% of them seen only once. There were no patients who had received any treatment before thyroid surgery. Sequences were obtained from blood. The receptor set was obtained from a female donor with papillary thyroid cancer or a benign thyroid nodule (not recorded which). Some clones in this sample may be carry-over from other donors' samples.

This clone was observed a handful of times. The chain is built from TRBV10-3 and TRBJ1-2, with a weak D call TRBD1 (6 bases). The V and J ends lost 2 bases and 8 bases respectively, with 18 bases between them. Per germline, CDR1 ENHRY and CDR2 SYGVKD. The CDR3 extends over 15 amino acids. The CDR3 coding sequence is TGTGCCATCAGTGAGCCGGGTGACAGGACGGGGGGCTACACCTTC. Protein product: CAISEPGDRTGGYTF.

The chain couples TRBV9 to TRBJ2-7; D might be TRBD1 (6 bases). Germline V lookup: CDR1 SGDLS, CDR2 YYNGEE. V was pared by 3 bases and J by 5 bases, with 15 bases between. CDR3 length: 14 amino acids. CDR3 bases: TGTGCCAGCAGCGCGACAGGATTGGAGCACGAGCAGTACTTC. Amino acid sequence: CASSATGLEHEQYF.

The chain carries TRBV28 and TRBJ1-2; possible D gene TRBD1, 6 bases. Germline V CDR1 and CDR2: MDHEN, SYDVKM. The CDR3 runs to 14 residues. V was pared by 4 bases and J by 3 bases, with 12 bases between. CDR3 amino acids: CASSYLGGDYGYTF. The CDR3 DNA reads as TGTGCCAGCAGTTACCTCGGGGGCGACTATGGCTACACCTTC.

This chain uses TRBV25-1 with TRBJ2-1; maybe TRBD1 (6 bases). Per the germline V gene, CDR1 is MGHDK and CDR2 is SYGVNS. This CDR3 spans 14 amino acids. Trimming took off 3 bases at V and 8 bases at J, with 14 bases between the two ends. CDR3 DNA sequence: TGTGCCAGCAGTGAGCCGTACTGGGGGCATGAGCAGTTCTTC. The encoded protein is CASSEPYWGHEQFF.

V usage is TRBV15 and J usage is TRBJ2-7; TRBD2 aligns across 10 bases. Losses at the gene ends were 1 base for V and 7 bases for J; bases not matched to a gene: 7. The CDR3 is made up of 15 amino acids. The V gene's germline CDR1 is LNHNV and CDR2 YYDKDF (reference sequence). The CDR3, as DNA: TGTGCCACCAGCAGAGCCCTAGCGGGAGCTGGAGAGCAGTACTTC. Protein product: CATSRALAGAGEQYF.

This clone showed up just a few times. The chain links TRBV27 to TRBJ2-2, with a possible D match to TRBD1 (6 bases). The V gene lost 7 bases and the J gene lost 4 bases, with 19 bases spanning the gap. Germline CDR1 reads MNHEY; CDR2 reads SMNVEV (reference sequence). The CDR3 contains 16 residues. The CDR3 DNA follows: TGTGCCAGCACTCCTTCGTTGGACAGCTTCACCGGGGAGCTGTTTTTT. The encoded protein is CASTPSLDSFTGELFF.

The chain joins TRBV24-1 to TRBJ2-2; TRBD2 is a possible D gene (5 bases). CDR3 size: 16 residues. Trimming removed 2 bases from V and 2 bases from J, with 11 bases in between. The germline CDR1 and CDR2 sequences are KGHDR and SFDVKD. The chain's CDR3 is CATSDYGEGNTGELFF. The CDR3 DNA is TGTGCCACCAGTGATTACGGGGAAGGTAACACCGGGGAGCTGTTTTTT.

J is TRBJ1-1 and V is TRBV6-4; 8 bases align to TRBD1. J lost 1 base, V lost 6 bases, and 4 bases had no gene match. Germline V lookup: CDR1 MRHNA, CDR2 SNTAGT. CDR3 length equals 14 residues. In DNA form, the CDR3 reads TGTGCCAGCAGCATACAGGGGGGGAACACTGAAGCTTTCTTT. It is translated as CASSIQGGNTEAFF.

This clone was seen many times. The V call is TRBV20-1, the J call TRBJ1-3; D unresolved. Germline V CDR1 and CDR2: DFQATT, SNEGSKA (reference sequence). V was pared by 5 bases and J by 0 bases, with 11 bases between. The CDR3 consists of 14 residues. The CDR3 here is CSAETGDSGNTIYF. For the CDR3, the DNA is TGCAGTGCTGAGACCGGGGACTCTGGAAACACCATATATTTT.

The chain uses TRBV4-2 and TRBJ2-6; D not certain. CDR1 and CDR2 (germline): LGHNA, YNFKEQ. The CDR3 length is 16 residues. The V and J ends lost 4 bases and 1 base respectively, with 11 bases between them. The CDR3 reads CASSPLHRSGANVLTF. CDR3 nucleotides: TGTGCCAGCAGCCCGCTCCACCGATCTGGGGCCAACGTCCTGACTTTC.

The chain employs TRBV9 and TRBJ2-3; 8 bases agree with TRBD2. This CDR3 spans 14 amino acids. Germline V gene lookup returns CDR1 SGDLS and CDR2 YYNGEE. Trimming removed 2 bases from V and 3 bases from J; junction bases left unmatched: 2. CDR3 region: CASSVSGSTDTQYF. The CDR3 DNA sequence: TGTGCCAGCAGCGTCAGCGGGAGTACAGATACGCAGTATTTT. Variable domain in full (rest from reference TRBV9 and TRBJ2-3): DSGVTQTPKHLITATGQRVTLRCSPRSGDLSVYWYQQSLDQGLQFLIQYYNGEERAKGNILERFSAQQFPDLHSELNLSSLELGDSALYFCASSVSGSTDTQYFGPGTRLTVL.

This rearrangement joins TRBV7-9 to TRBJ1-1; D is unresolved. V lost 2 bases, J lost 1 base, and 11 bases lay in between. Germline loops: CDR1 SEHNR, CDR2 FQNEAQ (reference sequence). This CDR3 comprises 15 residues. The CDR3 sequence is CASSLRFGQNTEAFF. CDR3 coding DNA: TGTGCCAGCAGCTTACGGTTTGGGCAGAACACTGAAGCTTTCTTT.

The V call is TRBV27, the J call TRBJ2-7; 11 bases map to TRBD1. Trimming cost V 5 bases and J 9 bases; bases outside gene matches: 9. The germline CDR1 and CDR2 sequences are MNHEY and SMNVEV (reference sequence). The CDR3 spans 14 residues. As DNA, the CDR3 is TGTGCCAGCAGTAGACCGGGACAGGGGGTTGGGCAGTACTTC. Its protein is CASSRPGQGVGQYF.

The J gene is TRBJ2-7, the V gene TRBV20-1, with D possibly matching TRBD1 (6 bases). The V and J ends lost 2 bases and 3 bases respectively, with 11 bases between them. In germline, CDR1 is DFQATT, CDR2 SNEGSKA (reference sequence). The CDR3 is 13 amino acids. CDR3 sequence: CSARRTVNYEQYF. For the CDR3, the DNA is TGCAGTGCTAGACGGACAGTCAACTACGAGCAGTACTTC.

CDR3 nucleotides: TGTGCCAGCAGGCCCCGGGACTTCCAAGAGACCCAGTACTTC. Translated, it gives CASRPRDFQETQYF. The J gene is TRBJ2-5, the V gene TRBV28, with a weak D call TRBD2 (6 bases). This CDR3 contains 14 residues. Germline CDR1 is MDHEN and CDR2 is SYDVKM. Trimming shortened V by 6 bases and J by 1 base, and 12 bases separated the two germline ends.

This clone was counted a few times. A much larger clonotype is one base distant, so this may be a read error. This chain links TRBV27 with TRBJ2-7, with TRBD1 matching over 7 bases. The length of the CDR3 is 14 residues. V dropped 10 bases and J dropped 2; count of bases not matched to a gene: 11. CDR1 MNHEY and CDR2 SMNVEV come from the germline V gene (reference sequence). The CDR3 DNA is TGTGCCATCAACTTAAGACAGGGCCCCTACGAGCAGTACTTC. Protein: CAINLRQGPYEQYF.

This clone has ten or more counts. The chain has TRBV6-1 and TRBJ2-5, with a tentative D call TRBD1 (5 bases). Germline loops: CDR1 MNHNS, CDR2 SASEGT. The CDR3 has 15 amino acids. The V end was cut by 0 bases, the J end by 5 bases, with 13 bases between. The DNA of the CDR3 is TGTGCCAGCAGTGAAGCGTCAGGGAAAATCGAGACCCAGTACTTC. Its protein product is CASSEASGKIETQYF.

This clone was picked up a small number of times. The chain employs TRBV2 and TRBJ2-1; no firm D call. V was pared by 6 bases and J by 8 bases, with 8 bases between. The CDR3 runs to 11 residues. Per germline, CDR1 SNHLY and CDR2 FYNNEI. CDR3 DNA sequence: TGTGCCAGCAGCCAAGCAGATGAGCAGTTCTTC. Protein sequence: CASSQADEQFF.

The rearrangement uses TRBV20-1 and TRBJ1-5; TRBD1 might be the D (6 bases). Germline CDR1 reads DFQATT; CDR2 reads SNEGSKA (reference sequence). V lost 0 bases to trimming and J lost 4 bases, with 13 bases between them. CDR3 size: 15 residues. The CDR3 DNA is TGCAGTGCTAGAGATTACACAGGGAGTAATCAGCCCCAGCATTTT. Translated: CSARDYTGSNQPQHF.

J is TRBJ2-6 and V is TRBV9; TRBD1 might be the D (5 bases). The germline CDR1 and CDR2 sequences are SGDLS and YYNGEE. The CDR3 totals 16 residues. The germline V and J ends were trimmed by 3 bases and 2 bases, with 12 bases remaining between them. CDR3 protein: CASSAETAAGANVLTF. CDR3 coding DNA: TGTGCCAGCAGCGCCGAGACAGCCGCTGGGGCCAACGTCCTGACTTTC.

The V and J genes are TRBV7-6 and TRBJ2-3, with D uncertain. Germline assignment: CDR1 SGHVS and CDR2 FNYEAQ. CDR3 length: 15 amino acids. V was shortened by 0 bases and J by 2 bases, with 9 bases between the two germline ends. CDR3 in amino acids: CASSLANPFTDTQYF. CDR3 coding DNA: TGTGCCAGCAGCTTAGCCAACCCCTTCACAGATACGCAGTATTTT.

The rearrangement joins TRBV20-1 to TRBJ1-2, with a tentative D call TRBD1 (6 bases). Germline V gene sequence: CDR1 DFQATT, CDR2 SNEGSKA (reference sequence). The ends were cut back, 1 base at V and 0 bases at J, with 9 bases in the middle. The CDR3 length is 14 residues. The CDR3 nucleotides are TGCAGTGCTAGAGGAGGGGGAGCTAACTATGGCTACACCTTC. This sequence encodes CSARGGGANYGYTF.

The V call is TRBV28, the J call TRBJ1-2; 8 bases agree with TRBD1. Germline assignment: CDR1 MDHEN and CDR2 SYDVKM. The CDR3 sequence is 13 residues long. V lost 7 bases, J lost 2 bases, and 3 bases stayed unmatched. The CDR3 DNA is TGTGCCAGCACCCCAGGGGGCAACTATGGCTACACCTTC. Translating it yields CASTPGGNYGYTF.